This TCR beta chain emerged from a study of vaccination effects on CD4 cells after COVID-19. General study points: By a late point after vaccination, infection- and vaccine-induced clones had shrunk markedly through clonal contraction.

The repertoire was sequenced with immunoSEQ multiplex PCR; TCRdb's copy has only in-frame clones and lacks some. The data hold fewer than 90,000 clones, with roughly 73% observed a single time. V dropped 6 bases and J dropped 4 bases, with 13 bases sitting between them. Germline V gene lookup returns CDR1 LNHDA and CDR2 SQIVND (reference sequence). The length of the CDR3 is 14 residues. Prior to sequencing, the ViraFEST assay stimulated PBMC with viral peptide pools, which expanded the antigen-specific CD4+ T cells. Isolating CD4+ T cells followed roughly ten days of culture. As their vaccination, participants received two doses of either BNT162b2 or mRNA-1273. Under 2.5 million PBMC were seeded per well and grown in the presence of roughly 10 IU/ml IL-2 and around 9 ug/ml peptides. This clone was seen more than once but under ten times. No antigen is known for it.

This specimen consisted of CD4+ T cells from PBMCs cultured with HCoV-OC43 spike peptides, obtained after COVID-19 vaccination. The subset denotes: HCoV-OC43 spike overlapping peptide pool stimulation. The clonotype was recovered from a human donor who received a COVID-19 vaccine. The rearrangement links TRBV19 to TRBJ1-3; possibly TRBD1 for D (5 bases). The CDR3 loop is CASSRNGAGNTIYF. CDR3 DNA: TGTGCCAGTAGCCGAAACGGGGCCGGAAACACCATATATTTT.